A single T cell receptor beta chain is shown here with its context. This clonotype was counted many times. The antigen this receptor binds is unknown. Per-base quality was not reported, and no clone a single base away is much larger than it. The data derive from a study of identical twins (TCRdb year 2016). Some background on the complete study: TCR alpha and beta repertoires from monozygotic twins, unrelated adults of various ages and cord blood were deep-sequenced to test whether fetal clonotypes persist. To rule out contamination, the twin experiments were replicated at different times with different library preparation protocols. Results and caveats for the whole study, not just this receptor: Fewer insertions were carried by abundant cord blood beta clonotypes; a weaker similar trend was observed in young adult naive repertoires, while no such trend was observed in memory repertoires. Compared with coincidental sharing between unrelated individuals, an excess of low generation-probability sequences was observed among out-of-frame TCR alpha sequences shared between twins. Zero-insertion analyses could be partly confounded by invariant T cells such as MAIT and iNKT, though diverse VJ usage argued against such confounding for most clonotypes. A weaker excess of twin sharing was found in beta out-of-frame sequences because the signal-to-noise ratio was lowered by fewer shared sequences. Out-of-frame TCR alpha sharing in monozygotic twins was systematically underestimated by recombination models, whereas sharing between unrelated individuals was in agreement with the recombination models. Conclusions relied on cross-sectional statistical analysis, since the same donors could not be followed over many years.

The CDR3 measures 13 amino acids from cysteine to phenylalanine. The retained sequence is limited to the CDR3, 39 bases, with the frame set at the first base. The germline V gene (reference sequence) specifies MNHEY as CDR1 and SMNVEV as CDR2. The germline ends are 8 bases apart after V is trimmed by 2 bases and J by 3 bases. The library was built by means of 5' RACE. Sequencing took place on an Illumina HiSeq 2000. Template switching introduced a universal primer binding site; the final cDNA contained a unique molecular identifier, enabling accurate counting of TCR cDNA molecules. Specific primers in the conserved constant-segment region were used to synthesize first-strand cDNA for the TCR alpha and beta chains. To control for contamination, each cDNA library was double barcoded with a SMART-Mk sample barcode plus Illumina barcodes. TruSeq adapter sequences, together with Illumina sample barcodes, were added in two successive PCR steps. The TCR alpha and beta cDNA libraries were sequenced on the Illumina HiSeq platform using custom primers. Under the source paper's analysis protocol: MiGEC processed the raw reads to extract unique molecular identifiers, while MiXCR was used to determine the CDR3 positions. For each individual, recombination models were inferred using an EM algorithm with the repgenHMM and IGoR tools. Shared clonotypes were analyzed with the tcR package in R, and sharing was normalized by the product of cloneset sizes. Out-of-frame nonproductive sequences were analyzed to study raw recombination free of thymic and clonal selection effects. TCRdb reran the public reads through fastp at Q25 and MiXCR, keeping productive beta chains. Every entry covers one CDR3 protein and lists the most common genes and DNA from its rows. TCRdb, not the authors, supplied the V and J calls. The sample table shows around 160,000 distinct CDR3 sequences, and approximately 3.5% are seen once. The ten largest account for about 7.8% of the sample.

Every donor was a healthy Caucasian. Miltenyi CD45RO+ enrichment and human naive T-cell isolation kits were used to isolate memory (CD45RO+) and naive T cells from PBMC. The sequenced material came from memory T cells sorted from blood. Sample cell subset or site, as interpreted from the label and publication: CD45RO+ enriched T cells. The source is a young man in good health. Recombination joined TRBV27 with TRBJ2-7; TRBD2 is a possible D gene, resting on 6 matching bases. The CDR3 in this case is CASSLGDFYEQYF. The sequenced DNA: TGTGCCAGCAGTTTAGGGGACTTCTACGAGCAGTACTTC.